Presented here are 24 T cell receptor beta chains from one specimen sequenced in a study of blood T cell repertoires in COVID-19. Here immunoSEQ multiplex PCR was the method, and the copy in TCRdb shows in-frame clones only, minus some. The table lists over 120,000 clones, 75% to 90% of them singletons. The material sequenced was peripheral blood. The source is a human donor in a cohort sampled during active COVID-19.

The V gene is TRBV2, the J gene TRBJ2-6; weak D call: TRBD1 (5 bases). The V gene lost 11 bases and the J gene lost 0 bases, with 11 bases spanning the gap. The germline V gene has CDR1 SNHLY and CDR2 FYNNEI. The CDR3 has 14 residues. The CDR3 DNA is TGTGCCTTGGGGCGTAGCTCTGGGGCCAACGTCCTGACTTTC. Protein: CALGRSSGANVLTF.

V usage is TRBV11-2 and J usage is TRBJ2-1; D possibly corresponds to TRBD1 (5 bases). The V gene's germline CDR1 is SGHAT and CDR2 FQNNGV. V lost 8 bases and J lost 5, with 10 bases in between. The CDR3 totals 12 residues. Here the CDR3 DNA reads TGTGCCAGCGGCCAGGGCAACAATGAGCAGTTCTTC. Translating it yields CASGQGNNEQFF.

The rearrangement uses TRBV28 and TRBJ1-1, with D possibly being TRBD1 (5 bases). CDR1 and CDR2 from the germline V gene are MDHEN and SYDVKM. V was cut by 7 bases and J by 5 bases, with 23 bases left in between. The CDR3 loop spans 16 amino acids. CDR3 nucleotide sequence: TGTGCCAGCATCCATTCTAAATGGGGGGTCGGGACTGAAGCTTTCTTT. It is translated as CASIHSKWGVGTEAFF.

J is TRBJ1-4 and V is TRBV18; D remains unclear. Trimming pared 2 bases from V and 7 bases from J, leaving 17 bases between. There are 16 residues in the CDR3. Germline CDR1 and CDR2: KGHSH and LQKENI. DNA for the CDR3: TGTGCCAGCTCACCAGGAGGGTCGGGCGAAGGTGAAAAACTGTTTTTT. This translates into CASSPGGSGEGEKLFF. Complete variable domain (other parts from reference TRBV18 and TRBJ1-4): NAGVMQNPRHLVRRRGQEARLRCSPMKGHSHVYWYRQLPEEGLKFMVYLQKENIIDESGMPKERFSAEFPKEGPSILRIQQVVRGDSAAYFCASSPGGSGEGEKLFFGSGTQLSVL.

This sequence joins TRBV7-3 and TRBJ1-1; tentative D call: TRBD1 (6 bases). The CDR3 length is 15 residues. The V end was cut by 5 bases, the J end by 2 bases, with 15 bases between. Looked up from germline, CDR1 is SGHTA and CDR2 is FQGTGA. CDR3 bases: TGTGCCAGCAGCCCCTGGAGGGGGGGTAACACTGAAGCTTTCTTT. The encoded protein is CASSPWRGGNTEAFF.

In this sample, this clone turned up a few times. Here the CDR3 reads CASSAEETGGWTEAFF. The CDR3 bases are TGTGCCAGCAGTGCGGAAGAAACAGGGGGCTGGACTGAAGCTTTCTTT. The V gene is TRBV2, the J gene TRBJ1-1; 9 bases are shared with TRBD1. CDR3 length: 16 residues. CDR1 and CDR2 from the germline V gene are SNHLY and FYNNEI. The trim removed 4 bases at V and 5 bases at J, leaving 11 bases unmatched.

The V gene is TRBV14, the J gene TRBJ2-4, with 7 bases identical to TRBD1. With 4 bases clipped from V and 2 bases from J, the junction kept 11 bases outside the gene matches. The CDR3 is made up of 17 amino acids. Germline CDR1 SGHDN, CDR2 FVKESK. DNA for the CDR3: TGTGCCAGCAGCCGAAAAGGGGCAGGGGGATCCAAAAACATTCAGTACTTC. Translation gives CASSRKGAGGSKNIQYF.

This chain joins TRBV29-1 and TRBJ2-5; D is possibly TRBD1 (5 bases). Trimming pared 4 bases from V and 4 bases from J, leaving 10 bases between. The CDR3 covers 12 residues. Germline V gene data show CDR1 as SQVTM and CDR2 as ANQGSEA. The CDR3 DNA follows: TGCAGCGTTGTAGGACAATCAGAGACCCAGTACTTC. Translation gives CSVVGQSETQYF.

The count of this clone is one. The rearrangement links TRBV5-4 to TRBJ1-4; possible D gene TRBD1, 5 bases. The CDR3 totals 16 residues. Germline assignment: CDR1 SGHNT and CDR2 YYREEE (reference sequence). The V gene lost 0 bases and the J gene lost 1 base, with 10 bases spanning the gap. CDR3 coding DNA: TGTGCCAGCAGCTTGGGGGGGGACCAAACTAATGAAAAACTGTTTTTT. Protein: CASSLGGDQTNEKLFF.

This sequence joins TRBV19 and TRBJ2-1; possible D gene TRBD1, 5 bases. CDR3 size: 15 residues. Germline CDR1 reads LNHDA; CDR2 reads SQIVND (reference sequence). V was cut by 6 bases and J by 6 bases, with 18 bases left in between. The CDR3, as DNA: TGTGCCAGTAGCCGTGGACAAGACGAAACCAATGAGCAGTTCTTC. Amino acid sequence: CASSRGQDETNEQFF.

This chain joins TRBV27 and TRBJ1-1; no clear D gene. CDR1 and CDR2 from the germline V gene are MNHEY and SMNVEV (reference sequence). V lost 3 bases, J lost 3 bases, and 14 bases lay in between. CDR3 size: 15 residues. The CDR3, as DNA: TGTGCCAGCAGTTTGACACAAACAGTTGACACTGAAGCTTTCTTT. Residues: CASSLTQTVDTEAFF.

The chain has TRBV25-1 and TRBJ2-5; 8 nucleotides line up with TRBD1. Per germline, CDR1 MGHDK and CDR2 SYGVNS. CDR3 length: 14 amino acids. Germline trimming cut 3 bases from V and 4 bases from J; bases unmatched to any gene: 4. CDR3 in amino acids: CASSETGVIETQYF. The CDR3 DNA follows: TGTGCCAGCAGTGAGACAGGGGTTATAGAGACCCAGTACTTC.

V usage is TRBV10-3 and J usage is TRBJ1-6; perhaps TRBD1 as D (5 bases). Germline V CDR1 and CDR2: ENHRY, SYGVKD. V was trimmed by 2 bases and J by 5 bases, leaving 7 bases between them. The CDR3 consists of 14 residues. The CDR3 DNA is TGTGCCATCAGTGAGCTAGGGGATAATTCACCCCTCCACTTT. It is translated as CAISELGDNSPLHF.

The rearrangement joins TRBV9 to TRBJ2-5; maybe TRBD1 (5 bases). V was shortened by 2 bases and J by 1 base, with 9 bases between the two germline ends. The CDR3 runs 14 residues. Germline CDR1 is SGDLS and CDR2 is YYNGEE. CDR3 residues: CASSVGPTQETQYF. DNA for the CDR3: TGTGCCAGCAGCGTGGGGCCCACCCAAGAGACCCAGTACTTC.

The chain carries TRBV14 and TRBJ1-3; D might be TRBD1 (5 bases). The V gene's germline CDR1 is SGHDN and CDR2 FVKESK. V was cut by 2 bases and J by 2 bases, with 7 bases left in between. CDR3 length: 14 amino acids. The CDR3 nucleotides read TGTGCCAGCAGCCAACGGGGGACTGGAAACACCATATATTTT. It is translated as CASSQRGTGNTIYF. Full variable domain (missing parts from reference TRBV14 and TRBJ1-3): EAGVTQFPSHSVIEKGQTVTLRCDPISGHDNLYWYRRVMGKEIKFLLHFVKESKQDESGMPNNRFLAERTGGTYSTLKVQPAELEDSGVYFCASSQRGTGNTIYFGEGSWLTVV.

The chain combines TRBV2 with TRBJ1-3; D is perhaps TRBD1 (6 bases). Trimming took 6 bases from V and 2 from J, leaving 23 bases between them. This CDR3 comprises 18 residues. The germline gives CDR1 SNHLY, CDR2 FYNNEI. CDR3 bases: TGTGCCAGCAGCGACGTCAGGGACATTTGGGATACTGGAAACACCATATATTTT. Translated: CASSDVRDIWDTGNTIYF.

The gene calls are TRBV9 and TRBJ2-3, with D unresolved. This CDR3 spans 12 amino acids. Germline V CDR1 and CDR2: SGDLS, YYNGEE. V lost 3 bases, J lost 6 bases, and 8 bases lay in between. The DNA of the CDR3 is TGTGCCAGCAGCGCCTACTCCGATACGCAGTATTTT. Residues: CASSAYSDTQYF.

The CDR3 DNA reads TGCGCCAGCAGCTTGGATACAGGGGGCACAGATACGCAGTATTTT. It encodes CASSLDTGGTDTQYF. The chain links TRBV5-1 to TRBJ2-3; 7 bases are a match to TRBD1. The germline V gene encodes CDR1 SGHRS and CDR2 YFSETQ. The CDR3 has 15 residues. Trimming took 0 bases from V and 1 from J; bases not matched to a gene: 2.

V is TRBV10-1 and J is TRBJ2-1; tentative D call: TRBD2 (5 bases). V shed 4 bases and J shed 10 bases, with 11 bases lying between them. Germline V lookup: CDR1 WNHNN, CDR2 SYGVQD (reference sequence). This CDR3 comprises 12 residues. The CDR3 protein is CASSGPGGEQFF. The CDR3 DNA reads as TGCGCCAGCAGTGGGCCCGGCGGGGAGCAGTTCTTC.

V gene TRBV11-1 combines with J gene TRBJ2-2; possible D gene TRBD2, 6 bases. Germline-derived CDR1 and CDR2 are SGHAT and FQDESV (reference sequence). Trimming cost V 0 bases and J 7 bases, with 15 bases left between them. This CDR3 has 16 residues. CDR3: CASSLALASNVGELFF. CDR3 bases: TGTGCCAGCAGCTTAGCGCTAGCGTCGAACGTCGGGGAGCTGTTTTTT.

This sequence joins TRBV7-2 and TRBJ1-5; no firm D call. Trimming removed 1 base at V and 1 base at J, with 8 bases between. Germline CDR1 and CDR2: SGHTA and FQGNSA. The CDR3 loop spans 15 amino acids. The CDR3 DNA reads as TGTGCCAGCAGCTTAGACTCCGGGAGCAATCAGCCCCAGCATTTT. This gives the protein CASSLDSGSNQPQHF.

V usage is TRBV14 and J usage is TRBJ2-7, with D perhaps matching TRBD2 (6 bases). This CDR3 region has 11 residues. V lost 2 bases and J lost 10, with 9 bases in between. Per germline, CDR1 SGHDN and CDR2 FVKESK. The CDR3 spells CASSQLGGQYF. The DNA for the CDR3 is TGTGCCAGCAGCCAACTGGGAGGTCAGTACTTC.

This clone was observed a handful of times. The chain carries TRBV4-1 and TRBJ1-5; D gene unclear. Germline CDR1 reads MGHRA; CDR2 reads YSYEKL. The CDR3 length is 15 residues. V lost 1 base and J lost 5, with 12 bases in between. This CDR3 reads CASSQVSTADQPQHF. CDR3 nucleotides: TGCGCCAGCAGCCAAGTAAGTACAGCTGATCAGCCCCAGCATTTT.

The J gene is TRBJ2-2, the V gene TRBV3-1 (or the pseudogene TRBV3-2); 14 bases map to TRBD2. In germline, CDR1 is LGHDT, CDR2 YNNKEL (reference sequence). The trim removed 3 bases at V and 7 bases at J, leaving 7 bases unmatched. The CDR3 is made up of 17 amino acids. CDR3 DNA: TGTGCCAGCAGCCAGGGGGGACTAGCGGGAGTTGACGGGGAGCTGTTTTTT. Amino acids: CASSQGGLAGVDGELFF.